Following are 18 T cell receptor beta chains from one sample sequenced in a study of blood T cell repertoires in COVID-19. Using immunoSEQ multiplex PCR, the repertoire was profiled, and TCRdb retains in-frame clones only, with some absent. The sample lists 120,000 or so clones, more than 70% seen once, with more than 1.5% in the top ten. Sequencing was done on a sample of peripheral blood. These receptors were taken from a human donor in a cohort sampled during active COVID-19.

The V call is TRBV18, the J call TRBJ2-6; the match to TRBD1 covers 11 bases. This CDR3 contains 18 residues. J lost 0 bases, V lost 6 bases, and 7 bases had no gene match. The V gene's germline CDR1 is KGHSH and CDR2 LQKENI. The CDR3 bases are TGTGCCAGCTCTACCTCCGGGACAGGGGGCTCTGGGGCCAACGTCCTGACTTTC. This codes for CASSTSGTGGSGANVLTF.

The chain uses TRBV28 and TRBJ2-7; TRBD1 is a possible D gene (6 bases). Germline V gene sequence: CDR1 MDHEN, CDR2 SYDVKM. This CDR3 contains 12 residues. Trimming removed 8 bases from V and 3 bases from J, with 11 bases in between. CDR3 sequence: CASSGTLYEQYF. CDR3 DNA: TGTGCCAGCTCTGGGACACTCTACGAGCAGTACTTC.

The chain is built from TRBV12-5 and TRBJ1-1; 7 positions match TRBD1. The CDR3 length is 15 residues. Germline loops: CDR1 LGHNT, CDR2 FRNRAP. After removal of 5 bases from V and 3 bases from J, the junction contained 9 bases not matched to a gene. The CDR3 bases are TGTGCTAGTGGTCAAACAAGGGGGCAAGACACTGAAGCTTTCTTT. This gives the protein CASGQTRGQDTEAFF.

The chain links TRBV16 to TRBJ1-1; D is possibly TRBD1 (6 bases). Germline assignment: CDR1 KGHSY and CDR2 FQNENV. The CDR3 extends over 15 amino acids. Trimming cost V 4 bases and J 1 base, with 13 bases left between them. The CDR3 DNA follows: TGTGCCAGCAGCCCCAACCCGGGACAGAACACTGAAGCTTTCTTT. Protein: CASSPNPGQNTEAFF.

This clone was detected a few times. J is TRBJ2-2 and V is TRBV6-5; the D gene is possibly TRBD2 (5 bases). Germline V gives CDR1 MNHEY, CDR2 SVGAGI. The V end lost 4 bases, the J end lost 2 bases, and 11 bases lay between the germline ends. The CDR3 extends over 15 amino acids. The CDR3 sequence is CASSFSTRNTGELFF. As DNA, the CDR3 is TGTGCCAGCAGTTTCTCAACTAGAAACACCGGGGAGCTGTTTTTT.

This chain connects TRBV13 to TRBJ2-5; TRBD1 matches 7 bases. The junction had 5 bases not matched to a gene; V was cut back by 1 base and J by 3 bases. Germline CDR1 and CDR2: PRHDT and FYEKMQ (reference sequence). This CDR3 is built from 15 residues. The CDR3 bases are TGTGCCAGCAGCTTAGAGGTAACAGGGGAAGAGACCCAGTACTTC. This sequence encodes CASSLEVTGEETQYF.

V and J are TRBV18 and TRBJ2-5; the D is unclear. With 3 bases removed from V and 2 bases from J, the gap between germline ends came to 10 bases. The CDR3 spans 14 residues. CDR1 is KGHSH, CDR2 LQKENI, per germline. CDR3 sequence (DNA): TGTGCCAGCTCACCCGTGACAAATCAAGAGACCCAGTACTTC. Translation gives CASSPVTNQETQYF.

V gene TRBV5-5 combines with J gene TRBJ2-2, with 13 bases that match TRBD2. Germline assignment: CDR1 SGHKS and CDR2 YYEKEE (reference sequence). This CDR3 is built from 18 residues. Unmatched junction bases numbered 7, after V lost 3 bases and J lost 2 bases. The CDR3 region is CASSSGLAGSPNTGELFF. The CDR3 region has the DNA TGTGCCAGCAGCTCGGGACTAGCGGGAAGTCCAAACACCGGGGAGCTGTTTTTT. Full variable domain (missing parts from reference TRBV5-5 and TRBJ2-2): DAGVTQSPTHLIKTRGQQVTLRCSPISGHKSVSWYQQVLGQGPQFIFQYYEKEERGRGNFPDRFSARQFPNYSSELNVNALLLGDSALYLCASSSGLAGSPNTGELFFGEGSRLTVL.

This clone is a singleton in its sample. The V gene is TRBV10-3, the J gene TRBJ1-6, with D possibly being TRBD1 (5 bases). This CDR3 is built from 12 residues. V dropped 10 bases and J dropped 7 bases, with 11 bases sitting between them. CDR1 is ENHRY, CDR2 SYGVKD, per germline. The CDR3 protein is CATAGENSPLHF. The CDR3 bases are TGTGCCACGGCGGGGGAAAATTCACCCCTCCACTTT.

The J gene is TRBJ2-2, the V gene TRBV4-1; 10 bases fit TRBD1. V trimming: 3 bases; J trimming: 4 bases; junction bases outside the gene matches: 8. Per the germline V gene, CDR1 is MGHRA and CDR2 is YSYEKL. This CDR3 is 17 amino acids long. CDR3 bases: TGCGCCAGCAGCCAGGGCCCGGGACAGGGGCTCACCGGGGAGCTGTTTTTT. Translating gives CASSQGPGQGLTGELFF.

The chain links TRBV9 to TRBJ2-2, with D unresolved. The CDR3 spans 14 residues. V was shortened by 4 bases and J by 4 bases, with 11 bases between the two germline ends. Germline V gene data show CDR1 as SGDLS and CDR2 as YYNGEE. The CDR3 region is CASSPGLGTGELFF. CDR3 DNA sequence: TGTGCCAGCAGCCCAGGATTAGGCACCGGGGAGCTGTTTTTT.

The chain has TRBV6-6 and TRBJ2-1; no reliable D call. The CDR3 covers 12 residues. Looked up from germline, CDR1 is MNHNY and CDR2 is SVGAGI (reference sequence). V lost 6 bases to trimming and J lost 2 bases, with 5 bases between them. CDR3 sequence (DNA): TGTGCCAGCAGCCCCACCTACAATGAGCAGTTCTTC. It encodes CASSPTYNEQFF.

The V gene is TRBV19, the J gene TRBJ2-5; TRBD1 matches 8 bases. The V gene's germline CDR1 is LNHDA and CDR2 SQIVND (reference sequence). The CDR3 contains 13 residues. The junction had 2 bases not matched to a gene; V was cut back by 5 bases and J by 3 bases. The chain's CDR3 is CASSVDREETQYF. CDR3 DNA: TGTGCCAGTAGTGTGGACAGGGAAGAGACCCAGTACTTC.

The count of this clone is one. The chain has TRBV21-1 and TRBJ2-1; the D call in the table, TRBD1, was not verified against the DNA. TRBV21-1 is a recognized pseudogene. The CDR3 spans 16 residues. CDR3 in amino acids: CASSVEATDSYNEQFF. In DNA, the CDR3 is TGTGCCAGCAGCGTGGAAGCGACAGACTCCTACAATGAGCAGTTCTTC.

The chain carries TRBV12-3 or TRBV12-4 and TRBJ2-5; D remains unclear. The V end lost 3 bases, the J end lost 1 base, and 6 bases lay between the germline ends. The CDR3 extends over 13 amino acids. CDR3 DNA sequence: TGTGCCAGCAGTTTGAGCCTCCAAGAGACCCAGTACTTC. This codes for CASSLSLQETQYF.

The rearrangement joins TRBV6-4 to TRBJ2-3, with D perhaps matching TRBD1 (5 bases). The germline gives CDR1 MRHNA, CDR2 SNTAGT. The CDR3 extends over 15 amino acids. The V end was cut by 0 bases, the J end by 8 bases, with 15 bases between. The CDR3 is CASSDSWGPLGTQYF. The CDR3 DNA reads TGTGCCAGCAGTGACTCGTGGGGCCCGTTAGGTACGCAGTATTTT.

This rearrangement joins TRBV19 to TRBJ2-7, with D perhaps TRBD2 (6 bases). With 3 bases removed from V and 2 bases from J, the gap between germline ends came to 8 bases. Germline V gene sequence: CDR1 LNHDA, CDR2 SQIVND (reference sequence). This CDR3 has 13 residues. This CDR3 is CASSIRGTYEQYF. The CDR3 coding sequence is TGTGCCAGTAGTATTCGGGGGACCTACGAGCAGTACTTC.

The gene calls are TRBV7-9 and TRBJ2-7; D unclear. V lost 4 bases, J lost 5 bases, and 12 bases lay in between. The germline V gene encodes CDR1 SEHNR and CDR2 FQNEAQ (reference sequence). The CDR3 has 13 residues. The CDR3 reads CASSSTGSHEQYF. The CDR3 nucleotides read TGTGCCAGCAGCTCCACCGGTTCGCACGAGCAGTACTTC.